This is a list of T cell receptor beta chains from one sample in a study of cytomegalovirus exposure and HLA in healthy donors. TCRdb's table, derived via immunoSEQ multiplex PCR, lists solely in-frame clones and lacks some. The sample shows about 55,000 clones, roughly 80% of them seen only once. The sequencing input was PBMCs. These receptors all come from a young man in good health and CMV-seronegative. CDR3s include the opening cysteine and the closing phenylalanine or tryptophan. Fields, in order: D gene, clone size, V gene, J gene, CDR3 protein, CDR3 DNA. The D gene is left open where the match is weak. Only some rows state a clone size, as once, few, many or a class for expanded clones.

d_call: .
clone_size: .
v_call: TRBV7-2
j_call: TRBJ2-3
cdr3_aa: CASSLAGLAGGTDTQYF
cdr3_nt: TGTGCCAGCAGCTTAGCGGGCCTAGCCGGAGGCACAGATACGCAGTATTTT

d_call: .
clone_size: few
v_call: TRBV28
j_call: TRBJ1-2
cdr3_aa: CASVREGVGYGYTF
cdr3_nt: TGTGCCAGCGTAAGAGAGGGGGTTGGCTATGGCTACACCTTC

d_call: .
clone_size: .
v_call: TRBV28
j_call: TRBJ1-2
cdr3_aa: CASTSGLNYGYTF
cdr3_nt: TGTGCCAGCACCAGCGGACTTAACTATGGCTACACCTTC

d_call: .
clone_size: .
v_call: TRBV7-2
j_call: TRBJ1-1
cdr3_aa: CASSLGRGRSTEAFF
cdr3_nt: TGTGCCAGCAGCTTAGGGAGGGGCCGGAGCACTGAAGCTTTCTTT

d_call: TRBD1
clone_size: .
v_call: TRBV5-1
j_call: TRBJ2-1
cdr3_aa: CASSLGDRQGNEQFF
cdr3_nt: TGCGCCAGCAGCCTCGGGGACAGGCAGGGCAATGAGCAGTTCTTC

d_call: .
clone_size: .
v_call: TRBV28
j_call: TRBJ2-7
cdr3_aa: CASRRTGTYEQYF
cdr3_nt: TGTGCCAGCAGACGAACAGGGACCTACGAGCAGTACTTC

d_call: TRBD2
clone_size: .
v_call: TRBV29-1
j_call: TRBJ2-1
cdr3_aa: CSVVGTRVLQFF
cdr3_nt: TGCAGCGTTGTGGGGACTAGGGTCTTGCAGTTCTTC

d_call: TRBD2
clone_size: .
v_call: TRBV7-6
j_call: TRBJ2-5
cdr3_aa: CASRQRGDQETQYF
cdr3_nt: TGTGCCAGCAGGCAGCGGGGGGACCAAGAGACCCAGTACTTC

d_call: TRBD2
clone_size: .
v_call: TRBV27
j_call: TRBJ2-1
cdr3_aa: CASSLLNLAGGSNEQFF
cdr3_nt: TGTGCCAGCAGTTTACTGAACCTAGCGGGAGGCTCCAATGAGCAGTTCTTC

d_call: .
clone_size: .
v_call: TRBV2
j_call: TRBJ2-2
cdr3_aa: CASSFRDPYGGELFF
cdr3_nt: TGTGCCAGCAGTTTCCGGGATCCCTATGGCGGGGAGCTGTTTTTT

d_call: TRBD2
clone_size: .
v_call: TRBV2
j_call: TRBJ2-2
cdr3_aa: CASSGTSVGGELFF
cdr3_nt: TGTGCCAGCAGCGGGACTAGCGTCGGCGGGGAGCTGTTTTTT

d_call: .
clone_size: .
v_call: TRBV2
j_call: TRBJ1-4
cdr3_aa: CASSEVPRNEKLFF
cdr3_nt: TGTGCCAGCAGTGAAGTCCCCAGGAATGAAAAACTGTTTTTT

d_call: .
clone_size: .
v_call: TRBV29-1
j_call: TRBJ2-7
cdr3_aa: CSVLLSSYEQYF
cdr3_nt: TGCAGCGTTTTACTAAGCTCCTACGAGCAGTACTTC

d_call: TRBD2
clone_size: .
v_call: TRBV2
j_call: TRBJ2-7
cdr3_aa: CASTPFPTSGSSYEQYF
cdr3_nt: TGTGCCAGCACCCCTTTCCCCACTAGCGGGAGCTCCTACGAGCAGTACTTC

d_call: .
clone_size: .
v_call: TRBV5-5
j_call: TRBJ1-2
cdr3_aa: CASSLAFMTAYGYTF
cdr3_nt: TGTGCCAGCAGCTTGGCCTTTATGACAGCCTATGGCTACACCTTC

d_call: .
clone_size: .
v_call: TRBV7-2
j_call: TRBJ1-6
cdr3_aa: CASSLGGGGLESPLHF
cdr3_nt: TGTGCCAGCAGCTTAGGGGGGGGAGGGTTGGAATCACCCCTCCACTTT

d_call: TRBD2
clone_size: once
v_call: TRBV6-5
j_call: TRBJ2-7
cdr3_aa: CASSYSISGATYEQYF
cdr3_nt: TGTGCCAGCAGTTACTCGATTAGCGGGGCGACCTACGAGCAGTACTTC

d_call: TRBD1
clone_size: .
v_call: TRBV9
j_call: TRBJ2-7
cdr3_aa: CASSLRDRGPFEQYF
cdr3_nt: TGTGCCAGCAGCCTACGGGACAGGGGGCCTTTCGAGCAGTACTTC

d_call: .
clone_size: .
v_call: TRBV7-2
j_call: TRBJ2-3
cdr3_aa: CASSDGGGRGGTDTQYF
cdr3_nt: TGTGCCAGCAGCGATGGCGGGGGCCGGGGAGGGACAGATACGCAGTATTTT

d_call: .
clone_size: .
v_call: TRBV9
j_call: TRBJ2-3
cdr3_aa: CASSVGSGLSTDTQYF
cdr3_nt: TGTGCCAGCAGCGTAGGTAGCGGACTTAGCACAGATACGCAGTATTTT

d_call: TRBD2
clone_size: .
v_call: TRBV6-1
j_call: TRBJ2-1
cdr3_aa: CASSTTSGGAHEQFF
cdr3_nt: TGTGCCAGCAGCACCACTAGCGGGGGGGCCCATGAGCAGTTCTTC

d_call: .
clone_size: once
v_call: TRBV7-9
j_call: TRBJ2-2
cdr3_aa: CASAQGFTGELFF
cdr3_nt: TGTGCCAGTGCTCAGGGATTTACCGGGGAGCTGTTTTTT

d_call: TRBD1
clone_size: .
v_call: TRBV18
j_call: TRBJ2-7
cdr3_aa: CASSLGTAYRDEQYF
cdr3_nt: TGTGCCAGCTCCCTCGGGACAGCATACCGCGACGAGCAGTACTTC

d_call: TRBD1
clone_size: once
v_call: TRBV27
j_call: TRBJ1-5
cdr3_aa: CASTTGQGDQPQHF
cdr3_nt: TGTGCCAGCACTACTGGACAGGGAGATCAGCCCCAGCATTTT

d_call: TRBD1
clone_size: .
v_call: TRBV5-6
j_call: TRBJ1-2
cdr3_aa: CASSLAGTGNFGYTF
cdr3_nt: TGTGCCAGCAGCTTGGCCGGGACAGGGAATTTTGGCTACACCTTC

d_call: TRBD1
clone_size: few
v_call: TRBV5-1
j_call: TRBJ2-7
cdr3_aa: CASSSGKDRFSYEQYF
cdr3_nt: TGCGCCAGCAGCTCGGGTAAGGACAGGTTTTCCTACGAGCAGTACTTC

d_call: .
clone_size: once
v_call: TRBV5-6
j_call: TRBJ2-5
cdr3_aa: CASSLSFYEQYF
cdr3_nt: TGTGCCAGCAGCTTGTCGTTCTATGAGCAGTACTTC

d_call: .
clone_size: few
v_call: TRBV20-1
j_call: TRBJ1-2
cdr3_aa: CSAPIGYGYTF
cdr3_nt: TGCAGTGCCCCAATCGGTTATGGCTACACCTTC

d_call: TRBD1
clone_size: .
v_call: TRBV25-1
j_call: TRBJ1-2
cdr3_aa: CASSEPDRGIYGYTF
cdr3_nt: TGTGCCAGCAGTGAACCGGACAGGGGGATCTATGGCTACACCTTC

d_call: TRBD1
clone_size: .
v_call: TRBV4-3
j_call: TRBJ1-5
cdr3_aa: CASSQITRGQHDNQPQHF
cdr3_nt: TGCGCCAGCAGCCAAATTACAAGGGGGCAGCACGATAATCAGCCCCAGCATTTT

d_call: TRBD1
clone_size: .
v_call: TRBV18
j_call: TRBJ2-4
cdr3_aa: CASSLRQGRNIQYF
cdr3_nt: TGTGCCAGCTCACTGCGACAGGGCAGGAACATTCAGTACTTC

d_call: .
clone_size: .
v_call: TRBV2
j_call: TRBJ2-7
cdr3_aa: CASSGQDLSYEQYF
cdr3_nt: TGTGCCAGCAGCGGACAAGATCTCTCCTACGAGCAGTACTTC

d_call: TRBD1
clone_size: .
v_call: TRBV9
j_call: TRBJ2-2
cdr3_aa: CASSVTQRTLQGAAGELFF
cdr3_nt: TGTGCCAGCAGCGTCACCCAACGTACCTTACAGGGGGCAGCCGGGGAGCTGTTTTTT

d_call: TRBD2
clone_size: .
v_call: TRBV6-5
j_call: TRBJ2-1
cdr3_aa: CASSPGTSGYNEQFF
cdr3_nt: TGTGCCAGCAGCCCCGGGACTAGCGGATACAATGAGCAGTTCTTC

d_call: .
clone_size: .
v_call: TRBV28
j_call: TRBJ2-4
cdr3_aa: CASKNMDRNIQYF
cdr3_nt: TGTGCCAGCAAAAATATGGACAGAAACATTCAGTACTTC

d_call: TRBD2
clone_size: .
v_call: TRBV6-6
j_call: TRBJ2-1
cdr3_aa: CASSYSTPGGANEQFF
cdr3_nt: TGTGCCAGCAGTTACTCAACTCCGGGAGGAGCCAATGAGCAGTTCTTC

d_call: TRBD2
clone_size: .
v_call: TRBV7-2
j_call: TRBJ2-1
cdr3_aa: CASSLSLAGNNEQFF
cdr3_nt: TGTGCCAGCAGCTTATCACTAGCGGGGAACAATGAGCAGTTCTTC

d_call: TRBD1
clone_size: .
v_call: TRBV5-8
j_call: TRBJ2-7
cdr3_aa: CASSVGQVIHEQYF
cdr3_nt: TGTGCCAGCAGCGTCGGACAGGTCATCCACGAGCAGTACTTC

d_call: TRBD1
clone_size: once
v_call: TRBV28
j_call: TRBJ1-5
cdr3_aa: CASRDSYQPQHF
cdr3_nt: TGTGCCAGTCGGGACAGTTATCAGCCCCAGCATTTT

d_call: .
clone_size: .
v_call: TRBV15
j_call: TRBJ1-2
cdr3_aa: CATSREGGNYGYTF
cdr3_nt: TGTGCCACCAGCAGAGAGGGGGGTAACTATGGCTACACCTTC

d_call: .
clone_size: .
v_call: TRBV19
j_call: TRBJ1-1
cdr3_aa: CASSILGTNTEAFF
cdr3_nt: TGTGCCAGTAGTATTCTGGGCACGAACACTGAAGCTTTCTTT

d_call: TRBD1
clone_size: .
v_call: TRBV7-2
j_call: TRBJ1-2
cdr3_aa: CASSEGTGNGYTF
cdr3_nt: TGTGCCAGCAGCGAAGGGACAGGGAATGGCTACACCTTC

d_call: .
clone_size: .
v_call: TRBV2
j_call: TRBJ1-5
cdr3_aa: CASSTSGRGNQPQHF
cdr3_nt: TGTGCCAGCAGTACCTCGGGCCGGGGAAATCAGCCCCAGCATTTT

d_call: .
clone_size: .
v_call: TRBV2
j_call: TRBJ1-2
cdr3_aa: CASSLEFGSYTF
cdr3_nt: TGTGCCAGCAGCCTAGAGTTCGGGAGCTACACCTTC

d_call: .
clone_size: .
v_call: TRBV28
j_call: TRBJ1-2
cdr3_aa: CASRSNYGYTF
cdr3_nt: TGTGCCAGCAGGAGTAACTATGGCTACACCTTC

d_call: TRBD1
clone_size: .
v_call: TRBV15
j_call: TRBJ1-1
cdr3_aa: CATSRVIGGQGKTEAFF
cdr3_nt: TGTGCCACCAGCAGAGTCATCGGGGGACAGGGTAAAACTGAAGCTTTCTTT

d_call: TRBD2
clone_size: .
v_call: TRBV9
j_call: TRBJ2-2
cdr3_aa: CASTRGGGPAGELFF
cdr3_nt: TGTGCCAGCACCCGGGGGGGAGGGCCCGCCGGGGAGCTGTTTTTT

d_call: TRBD1
clone_size: few
v_call: TRBV7-2
j_call: TRBJ2-4
cdr3_aa: CASSPGGAGGVNIQYF
cdr3_nt: TGTGCCAGCAGCCCCGGCGGGGCAGGGGGCGTGAACATTCAGTACTTC

d_call: .
clone_size: .
v_call: TRBV7-9
j_call: TRBJ1-4
cdr3_aa: CASSSYPNLF
cdr3_nt: TGTGCCAGCAGCTCCTACCCTAACCTCTTT